This entry concerns a single TCR beta chain. The data belong to a study of technical replicates of blood from a handful of donors. The CDR3 is 15 amino acids. Germline trimming cut 2 bases from V and 7 bases from J; bases unmatched to any gene: 8. Germline V gene lookup returns CDR1 KGHSH and CDR2 LQKENI. Method: immunoSEQ multiplex PCR; TCRdb's copy keeps in-frame clones and lacks some. The sample yields 60,000 to 90,000 clones, over 90% seen once. Sequenced material: T cells isolated from PBMCs. The chain recombines TRBV18 with TRBJ2-1, with TRBD1 matching over 7 bases. This receptor was obtained from a human donor in good health. Written as DNA, the CDR3 is TGTGCCAGCTCACCAGACGGGGACAGTCGTAATGAGCAGTTCTTC. Protein: CASSPDGDSRNEQFF.